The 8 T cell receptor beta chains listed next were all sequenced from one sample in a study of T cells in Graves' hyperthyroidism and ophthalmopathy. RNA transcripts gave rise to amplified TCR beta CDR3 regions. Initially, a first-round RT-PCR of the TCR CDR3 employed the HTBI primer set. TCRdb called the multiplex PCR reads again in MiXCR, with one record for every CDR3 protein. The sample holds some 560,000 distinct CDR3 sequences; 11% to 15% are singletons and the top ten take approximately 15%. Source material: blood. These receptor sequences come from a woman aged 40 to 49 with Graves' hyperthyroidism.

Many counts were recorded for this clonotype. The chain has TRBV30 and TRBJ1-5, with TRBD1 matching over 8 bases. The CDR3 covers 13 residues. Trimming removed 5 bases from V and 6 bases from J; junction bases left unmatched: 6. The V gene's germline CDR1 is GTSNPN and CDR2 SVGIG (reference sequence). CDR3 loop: CAWAKQGGQPQHF. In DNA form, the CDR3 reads TGTGCCTGGGCAAAACAGGGGGGTCAGCCCCAGCATTTT.

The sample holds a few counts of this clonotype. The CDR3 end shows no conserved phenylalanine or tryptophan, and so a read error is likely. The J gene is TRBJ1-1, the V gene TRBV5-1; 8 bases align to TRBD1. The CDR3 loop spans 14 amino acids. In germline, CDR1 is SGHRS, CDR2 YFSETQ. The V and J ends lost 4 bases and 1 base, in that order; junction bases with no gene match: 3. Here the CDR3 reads CASSPGTGNTEAFL. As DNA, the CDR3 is TGCGCCAGCAGCCCGGGGACAGGGAACACTGAAGCTTTCCTT.

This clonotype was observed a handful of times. The CDR3 region has the DNA TGTGCCAGCAGGTTTGACAGGGTGAACACTGAAGCTTTCTTT. Translation gives CASRFDRVNTEAFF. The V and J genes are TRBV28 and TRBJ1-1; TRBD1 aligns across 7 bases. Trimming cost V 6 bases and J 0 bases; bases outside gene matches: 4. The CDR3 is 14 amino acids. Germline loops: CDR1 MDHEN, CDR2 SYDVKM.

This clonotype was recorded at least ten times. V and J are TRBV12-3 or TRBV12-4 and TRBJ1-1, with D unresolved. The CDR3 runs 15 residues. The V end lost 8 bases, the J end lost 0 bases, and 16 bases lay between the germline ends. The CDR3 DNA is TGTGCCAGCCACGAGGGCAGAAGTTTGAACACTGAAGCTTTCTTT. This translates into CASHEGRSLNTEAFF.

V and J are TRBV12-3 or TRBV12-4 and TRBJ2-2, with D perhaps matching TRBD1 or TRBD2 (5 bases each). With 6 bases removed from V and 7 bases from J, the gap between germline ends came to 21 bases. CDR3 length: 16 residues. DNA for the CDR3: TGTGCCAGCAGCACCCGGGACGTCGGTCCAATCGGGGAGCTGTTTTTT. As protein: CASSTRDVGPIGELFF.

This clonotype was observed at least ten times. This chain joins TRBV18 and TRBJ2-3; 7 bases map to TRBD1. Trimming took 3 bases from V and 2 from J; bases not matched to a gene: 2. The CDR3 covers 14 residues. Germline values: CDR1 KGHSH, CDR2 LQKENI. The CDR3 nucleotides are TGTGCCAGCTCACCGACAGGGATCACAGATACGCAGTATTTT. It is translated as CASSPTGITDTQYF.

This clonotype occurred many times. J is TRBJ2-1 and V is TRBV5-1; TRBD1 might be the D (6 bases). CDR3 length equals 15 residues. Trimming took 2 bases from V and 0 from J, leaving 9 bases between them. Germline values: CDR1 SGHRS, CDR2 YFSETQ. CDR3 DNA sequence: TGCGCCAGCAGCTTCACAGGGCCCTCCTACAATGAGCAGTTCTTC. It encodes CASSFTGPSYNEQFF.

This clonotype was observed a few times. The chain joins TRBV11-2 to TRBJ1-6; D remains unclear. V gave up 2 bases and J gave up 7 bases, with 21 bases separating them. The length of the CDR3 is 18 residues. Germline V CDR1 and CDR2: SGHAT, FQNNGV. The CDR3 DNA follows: TGTGCCAGCAGCTTATCCCCAGATATACGGCGGAAGAATTCACCCCTCCACTTT. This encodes CASSLSPDIRRKNSPLHF.